Presented here are 17 T cell receptor beta chains from one specimen sequenced in a study of blood T cell repertoires in COVID-19. Profiled with immunoSEQ multiplex PCR; TCRdb holds only in-frame clones, not every one. The sample lists some 380,000 clones, approximately 86% occurring once. The sample comprised PBMCs or T cells enriched from blood (not recorded which). The source of these receptors is a woman aged 35 to 49 with acute COVID-19.

The chain employs TRBV5-1 and TRBJ1-4, with D uncertain. Germline V CDR1 and CDR2: SGHRS, YFSETQ. V lost 5 bases, J lost 1 base, and 6 bases lay in between. This CDR3 spans 13 amino acids. In DNA, the CDR3 is TGCGCCAGCAGAGCGGTAACTAATGAAAAACTGTTTTTT. Translated: CASRAVTNEKLFF.

This clone was seen once. The V call is TRBV5-1, the J call TRBJ2-3; no clear D gene. This CDR3 has 11 amino acids. V dropped 2 bases and J dropped 7 bases, with 5 bases sitting between them. Germline-derived CDR1 and CDR2 are SGHRS and YFSETQ. CDR3: CASSFSHTQYF. The CDR3 DNA reads as TGCGCCAGCAGCTTTTCTCATACGCAGTATTTT.

This chain uses TRBV10-2 with TRBJ1-2; 8 bases agree with TRBD1. J was trimmed by 3 bases and V by 5 bases; bases with no gene match: 2. The CDR3 runs 13 residues. Germline V gene data show CDR1 as WSHSY and CDR2 as SAAADI. The CDR3 coding sequence is TGCGCCAGCAGTCTACAGGGGGACTATGGCTACACCTTC. Protein: CASSLQGDYGYTF.

CDR3 residues: CASGLRTGRRGAQHF. The CDR3 region has the DNA TGTGCCAGCGGCCTAAGGACGGGTCGCCGGGGGGCCCAGCATTTT. V gene TRBV2 combines with J gene TRBJ1-5, with D perhaps matching TRBD1 (5 bases). Trimming cost V 8 bases and J 11 bases, with 25 bases left between them. Per the germline V gene, CDR1 is SNHLY and CDR2 is FYNNEI. The CDR3 contains 15 residues.

CDR3 residues: CATRDRGPGANGYTF. Written as DNA, the CDR3 is TGTGCCACCCGGGACAGGGGGCCGGGGGCGAATGGCTACACCTTC. V usage is TRBV2 and J usage is TRBJ1-2, with TRBD1 matching over 12 bases. Germline assignment: CDR1 SNHLY and CDR2 FYNNEI. The trim removed 10 bases at V and 6 bases at J, leaving 12 bases unmatched. This CDR3 region has 15 residues.

CDR3 loop: CASSIGGAGNQPQHF. CDR3 sequence (DNA): TGTGCCAGTAGTATCGGGGGAGCGGGCAATCAGCCCCAGCATTTT. This chain joins TRBV19 and TRBJ1-5; weak D call: TRBD1 (5 bases). Per germline, CDR1 LNHDA and CDR2 SQIVND (reference sequence). V lost 3 bases and J lost 2, with 11 bases in between. This CDR3 is 15 amino acids long. Complete variable domain (other parts from reference TRBV19 and TRBJ1-5): DGGITQSPKYLFRKEGQNVTLSCEQNLNHDAMYWYRQDPGQGLRLIYYSQIVNDFQKGDIAEGYSVSREKKESFPLTVTSAQKNPTAFYLCASSIGGAGNQPQHFGDGTRLSIL.

The J gene is TRBJ1-4, the V gene TRBV6-5, with 9 bases that match TRBD1. Germline values: CDR1 MNHEY, CDR2 SVGAGI. V dropped 6 bases and J dropped 6; count of bases not matched to a gene: 2. The CDR3 length is 13 residues. The CDR3 sequence is CASRGQGYEKLFF. As DNA, the CDR3 is TGTGCCAGCAGGGGACAGGGATATGAAAAACTGTTTTTT.

The gene calls are TRBV18 and TRBJ1-1, with 8 bases identical to TRBD1. Germline V lookup: CDR1 KGHSH, CDR2 LQKENI. V gave up 0 bases and J gave up 7 bases; unmatched junction bases: 4. The CDR3 spans 14 residues. The CDR3 coding sequence is TGTGCCAGCTCACCACCGGACAGGGCCCTTGAAGCTTTCTTT. Amino acids: CASSPPDRALEAFF.

The chain employs TRBV24-1 and TRBJ1-2; the D is unclear. V lost 4 bases and J lost 7, with 12 bases in between. CDR3 length: 13 residues. Germline CDR1 KGHDR, CDR2 SFDVKD. For the CDR3, the DNA is TGTGCCACCAGTGAAAGTAAGGACTTTGGCTACACCTTC. This sequence encodes CATSESKDFGYTF.

The chain uses TRBV5-5 and TRBJ1-3; D call uncertain. The CDR3 is 14 residues long. Per the germline V gene, CDR1 is SGHKS and CDR2 is YYEKEE (reference sequence). V lost 5 bases and J 7 bases, leaving 16 bases between the germline ends. CDR3: CASRRTDWRNTIYF. The CDR3 DNA follows: TGTGCCAGCAGACGGACGGATTGGAGGAACACCATATATTTT.

The chain employs TRBV5-1 and TRBJ2-2; tentatively, D is TRBD1 (5 bases). Trimming removed 4 bases at V and 0 bases at J, with 13 bases between. The germline gives CDR1 SGHRS, CDR2 YFSETQ. The CDR3 covers 16 residues. The CDR3 DNA is TGCGCCAGCAGCCCGACGACAGCAACGAACACCGGGGAGCTGTTTTTT. Translating gives CASSPTTATNTGELFF.

Here the CDR3 DNA reads TGTGCCAGCCAATACGGGTCGAATGAAAAACTGTTTTTT. It is translated as CASQYGSNEKLFF. The V gene is TRBV18, the J gene TRBJ1-4; D is ambiguous. The CDR3 covers 13 residues. V was pared by 8 bases and J by 5 bases, with 12 bases between. Germline V lookup: CDR1 KGHSH, CDR2 LQKENI. Looking up the rest from reference TRBV18 and TRBJ1-4 gives the full variable domain: NAGVMQNPRHLVRRRGQEARLRCSPMKGHSHVYWYRQLPEEGLKFMVYLQKENIIDESGMPKERFSAEFPKEGPSILRIQQVVRGDSAAYFCASQYGSNEKLFFGSGTQLSVL.

Only a few counts were recorded for this clone. The chain combines TRBV19 with TRBJ1-1, with TRBD1 matching over 12 bases. The CDR3 sequence is 16 residues long. CDR1 is LNHDA, CDR2 SQIVND, per germline (reference sequence). With 4 bases clipped from V and 5 bases from J, the junction kept 8 bases outside the gene matches. The CDR3 nucleotides are TGTGCCAGTAGTACCGGGACAGGGGGCGCGGGGACTGAAGCTTTCTTT. Amino acid sequence: CASSTGTGGAGTEAFF.

The chain uses TRBV6-6 and TRBJ1-6; D not resolved. The CDR3 consists of 14 residues. V lost 3 bases and J lost 4, with 7 bases in between. Per germline, CDR1 MNHNY and CDR2 SVGAGI (reference sequence). CDR3: CASSYELYNSPLHF. CDR3 coding DNA: TGTGCCAGCAGTTATGAGTTATATAATTCACCCCTCCACTTT.

The chain couples TRBV19 to TRBJ1-1; perhaps TRBD1 as D (5 bases). In germline, CDR1 is LNHDA, CDR2 SQIVND (reference sequence). The CDR3 has 16 residues. Trimming took 4 bases from V and 5 from J, leaving 20 bases between them. The CDR3 protein is CASSKGVSGGNTEAFF. Written as DNA, the CDR3 is TGTGCCAGTAGTAAAGGGGTTTCGGGTGGGAATACTGAAGCTTTCTTT. The complete variable domain, with remaining parts taken from reference TRBV19 and TRBJ1-1, reads DGGITQSPKYLFRKEGQNVTLSCEQNLNHDAMYWYRQDPGQGLRLIYYSQIVNDFQKGDIAEGYSVSREKKESFPLTVTSAQKNPTAFYLCASSKGVSGGNTEAFFGQGTRLTVV.

This chain joins TRBV30 and TRBJ2-2, with 7 bases that match TRBD1. Germline assignment: CDR1 GTSNPN and CDR2 SVGIG (reference sequence). The J segment lost 5 bases and the V segment lost 3 bases, leaving 9 bases of the junction unmatched. CDR3 size: 15 residues. In DNA form, the CDR3 reads TGTGCCTGGAGGACGGGACAGTATGAGACCGGGGAGCTGTTTTTT. Protein product: CAWRTGQYETGELFF.

The rearrangement joins TRBV4-1 to TRBJ1-2; 9 bases align to TRBD1. The germline gives CDR1 MGHRA, CDR2 YSYEKL. The CDR3 covers 15 residues. With 0 bases clipped from V and 12 bases from J, the junction kept 11 bases outside the gene matches. The DNA of the CDR3 is TGCGCCAGCAGCCAAGATCGGGGGACAGGGACTTCGGACACCTTC. As protein: CASSQDRGTGTSDTF.